Presented here are 2 T cell receptor beta chains from one specimen sequenced in a study of blood T cell repertoires in COVID-19. Data came from immunoSEQ multiplex PCR; TCRdb stores just in-frame clones and leaves some out. This sample has approximately 210,000 clones, with 80% to 85% found just once. Sequencing input: peripheral blood. The receptor set was obtained from a human donor in a cohort sampled during active COVID-19.

This chain links TRBV19 with TRBJ1-5; 9 positions match TRBD1. With 6 bases clipped from V and 4 bases from J, the junction kept 4 bases outside the gene matches. Germline loops: CDR1 LNHDA, CDR2 SQIVND (reference sequence). The length of the CDR3 is 14 residues. The CDR3 DNA reads TGTGCCAGTAGCGACAGGGGGAAGAATCAGCCCCAGCATTTT. Translation gives CASSDRGKNQPQHF.

The V call is TRBV25-1, the J call TRBJ2-6; 7 nucleotides agree with TRBD1. The CDR3 sequence is 16 residues long. Per germline, CDR1 MGHDK and CDR2 SYGVNS. After removal of 10 bases from V and 0 bases from J, the junction contained 9 bases not matched to a gene. The DNA of the CDR3 is TGTGCCACCCTGGACAGGACAGGCTCTGGGGCCAACGTCCTGACTTTC. This translates into CATLDRTGSGANVLTF.